The next 4 T cell receptor beta chains were all read from a single sample in a study of cytomegalovirus exposure and HLA in healthy donors. Amplification used 60 Vbeta primers and 13 Jbeta primers. Sequencing used immunoSEQ multiplex PCR; TCRdb keeps in-frame clones, though not all of them. The sample contains 180,000 or so clones, less than 90% of which appear only once. Input material: PBMCs. The receptors were sampled from a woman in her twenties or thirties in good health and CMV-seronegative.

The chain carries TRBV27 and TRBJ1-1; the D is unclear. Trimming took off 2 bases at V and 1 base at J, with 5 bases between the two ends. There are 13 residues in the CDR3. Germline V CDR1 and CDR2: MNHEY, SMNVEV (reference sequence). The CDR3 here is CASSLDKNTEAFF. The CDR3 region has the DNA TGTGCCAGCAGTTTAGACAAGAACACTGAAGCTTTCTTT.

The rearrangement links TRBV29-1 to TRBJ1-2, with D tentatively TRBD1 (5 bases). This CDR3 has 14 residues. The V end was cut by 3 bases, the J end by 8 bases, with 19 bases between. Germline V gene lookup returns CDR1 SQVTM and CDR2 ANQGSEA. CDR3 protein: CSVDSDSRVGGYTF. For the CDR3, the DNA is TGCAGCGTTGACTCCGACTCCAGGGTAGGAGGCTACACCTTC. Complete variable domain (other parts from reference TRBV29-1 and TRBJ1-2): SAVISQKPSRDICQRGTSLTIQCQVDSQVTMMFWYRQQPGQSLTLIATANQGSEATYESGFVIDKFPISRPNLTFSTLTVSNMSPEDSSIYLCSVDSDSRVGGYTFGSGTRLTVV.

V gene TRBV27 combines with J gene TRBJ2-3; tentative D call: TRBD2 (7 bases). The V gene's germline CDR1 is MNHEY and CDR2 SMNVEV (reference sequence). The CDR3 has 16 residues. V was trimmed by 8 bases and J by 3 bases, leaving 21 bases between them. The CDR3 is CASGLFVGGATDTQYF. CDR3 nucleotide sequence: TGTGCCAGCGGTCTATTCGTGGGGGGGGCGACAGATACGCAGTATTTT.

The chain couples TRBV5-1 to TRBJ2-7, with 7 bases fitting TRBD1. The V gene end was trimmed by 0 bases and the J gene end by 2 bases; junction bases not matched to a gene: 17. CDR3 size: 19 residues. Per the germline V gene, CDR1 is SGHRS and CDR2 is YFSETQ. CDR3 in amino acids: CASSLGSWLRTGQTYEQYF. DNA for the CDR3: TGCGCCAGCAGCTTGGGGTCGTGGCTACGGACGGGACAGACCTACGAGCAGTACTTC.